This T cell receptor (beta chain) comes out of a study of blood T cell repertoires in COVID-19. V lost 4 bases, J lost 0 bases, and 11 bases lay in between. The CDR3 has 16 amino acids. Germline V gene sequence: CDR1 SGHNT, CDR2 YYREEE (reference sequence). TCRdb keeps only in-frame clones here, not all; method: immunoSEQ multiplex PCR. The sample carries more than 100,000 clones, more than 60% recorded once. This clone was picked up one time. Material for sequencing was peripheral blood. The clonotype was recovered from a man aged 65 to 79 with acute or convalescent COVID-19. The gene calls are TRBV5-4 and TRBJ2-6; D may be TRBD2 (6 bases). CDR3 amino acids: CASSPGGSSGANVLTF. The CDR3 nucleotides are TGTGCCAGCAGCCCCGGAGGGAGCTCTGGGGCCAACGTCCTGACTTTC.